This T cell receptor (beta chain) was obtained from a study of T cell responses to AZD1222 COVID-19 vaccine. The germline V and J ends were trimmed by 3 bases and 4 bases, with 12 bases remaining between them. The CDR3 is 13 amino acids. The V gene's germline CDR1 is SQVTM and CDR2 ANQGSEA. The table came from immunoSEQ multiplex PCR; TCRdb's copy has only in-frame clones and leaves some out. In the table there are roughly 200,000 clones, about 93% of which are singletons. The receptor's source is an adult in good health. The chain couples TRBV29-1 to TRBJ1-2; D remains ambiguous. This material consisted of peripheral blood, taken on day 0 of MenACWY control vaccination. CDR3 DNA sequence: TGCAGCGTTGACACACCATCATCCTATGGCTACACCTTC. Its translation: CSVDTPSSYGYTF.